This T cell receptor beta chain is from a study of blood T cell repertoires in COVID-19. Looking at the study overall: There were acute and convalescent COVID-19 samples, and they came from the United States, Italy and Spain.

The data were produced by immunoSEQ multiplex PCR, yet TCRdb's version contains in-frame clones alone and is incomplete. The sample has about 140,000 clones, around 90% seen once. The source of this sequence is a woman aged 55 to 70 with acute or convalescent COVID-19. Sequencing input: peripheral blood.

The CDR3 sequence: CASSSPPGPGNNEQFF. The CDR3 DNA reads as TGCGCCAGCAGCAGTCCTCCGGGCCCCGGGAACAATGAGCAGTTCTTC. The J gene is TRBJ2-1, the V gene TRBV5-1, with D possibly being TRBD2 (5 bases). V was cut by 4 bases and J by 5 bases, with 19 bases left in between. The CDR3 loop spans 16 amino acids. Germline CDR1 reads SGHRS; CDR2 reads YFSETQ.